One and the same sample provided the 21 T cell receptor beta chains below, sequenced in a study of blood T cell repertoires in COVID-19. Only in-frame clones appear in the TCRdb table, and some are missing; sequencing was by immunoSEQ multiplex PCR. The data show 250,000 to 300,000 clones, with about 90% seen just once and 2.2% held by the top ten. The sample taken for sequencing was peripheral blood. The source is a woman in her fifties or sixties who had recovered from COVID-19.

The chain joins TRBV5-4 to TRBJ1-1, with unresolved D. This CDR3 spans 15 amino acids. With 3 bases removed from V and 2 bases from J, the gap between germline ends came to 14 bases. From germline, CDR1 is SGHNT and CDR2 YYREEE (reference sequence). DNA for the CDR3: TGTGCCAGCAGCTCCCTCGGTGTCTCTAACACTGAAGCTTTCTTT. This translates into CASSSLGVSNTEAFF.

At least ten counts were recorded for this clone. The rearrangement joins TRBV28 to TRBJ2-1, with D possibly being TRBD1 (5 bases). The CDR3 sequence is 14 residues long. Trimming left V 5 bases short and J 7 bases short, with 15 bases between. Per germline, CDR1 MDHEN and CDR2 SYDVKM. The chain's CDR3 is CASSLGRVKNEQFF. The CDR3 coding sequence is TGTGCCAGCAGTCTCGGCAGGGTGAAAAATGAGCAGTTCTTC.

The chain is built from TRBV6-2 or TRBV6-3 and TRBJ2-7; 9 bases are shared with TRBD2. Looked up from germline, CDR1 is MNHEY and CDR2 is SVGEGT. CDR3 length: 15 residues. After removal of 6 bases from V and 0 bases from J, the junction contained 6 bases not matched to a gene. CDR3 residues: CASSLRLAVSYEQYF. The CDR3 nucleotides are TGTGCCAGCAGCCTCCGACTAGCGGTCTCCTACGAGCAGTACTTC.

This clone occurred once. The V and J genes are TRBV29-1 and TRBJ2-7, with D possibly being TRBD1 (6 bases). The V gene lost 7 bases and the J gene lost 0 bases, with 13 bases spanning the gap. The CDR3 contains 13 residues. CDR1 SQVTM and CDR2 ANQGSEA come from the germline V gene. CDR3 in amino acids: CSARRDISYEQYF. The DNA of the CDR3 is TGCAGCGCCCGACGGGACATCTCCTACGAGCAGTACTTC.

This clone was seen once. The rearrangement uses TRBV19 and TRBJ1-2; unclear D gene. Trimming took off 2 bases at V and 7 bases at J, with 11 bases between the two ends. CDR1 LNHDA and CDR2 SQIVND come from the germline V gene (reference sequence). The CDR3 extends over 13 amino acids. The CDR3 coding sequence is TGTGCCAGTAGTATATCCGCTACTGGTGGCTACACCTTC. Translated: CASSISATGGYTF.

Remarks on this clone: No conserved phenylalanine or tryptophan ends this CDR3, so it is likely a read error. The DNA is left out, because the CDR3 cannot be placed on it with certainty; the CDR3 is given as TCRdb lists it. This sequence joins TRBV21-1 and TRBJ2-7; the table gives TRBD1 as D, unverified against the DNA. TRBV21-1 has pseudogene status. The CDR3 totals 9 residues, both ends included. CDR3 sequence: CASSTDGQD.

This chain uses TRBV5-6 with TRBJ2-3; D gene uncertain. Germline V gene sequence: CDR1 SGHDT, CDR2 YYEEEE. Between the trimmed V and J ends, which lost 2 bases and 4 bases, there was a span of 5 bases. The CDR3 extends over 12 amino acids. The CDR3, as DNA: TGTGCCAGCAGCTTCAGGTCAGATACGCAGTATTTT. Protein: CASSFRSDTQYF.

The J gene is TRBJ2-7, the V gene TRBV30; a possible D gene is TRBD2 (6 bases). Looked up from germline, CDR1 is GTSNPN and CDR2 is SVGIG (reference sequence). This CDR3 is 14 amino acids long. Between the trimmed V and J ends, which lost 0 bases and 3 bases, there was a span of 12 bases. The CDR3 nucleotides read TGTGCCTGGAGTGTACGAGGAGGGTACTACGAGCAGTACTTC. Translated, it gives CAWSVRGGYYEQYF.

There are a few counts of this clone. This chain joins TRBV2 and TRBJ2-7; possible D gene TRBD1, 5 bases. This CDR3 has 14 residues. The V gene lost 3 bases and the J gene lost 4 bases, with 13 bases spanning the gap. CDR1 and CDR2 from the germline V gene are SNHLY and FYNNEI. The CDR3: CASSDLTELYEQYF. The CDR3 DNA sequence: TGTGCCAGCAGTGATCTGACAGAGCTATACGAGCAGTACTTC.

J is TRBJ2-2 and V is TRBV7-6; 8 nucleotides align to TRBD1. The germline V gene has CDR1 SGHVS and CDR2 FNYEAQ. This CDR3 comprises 14 residues. Trimming cost V 1 base and J 6 bases; bases outside gene matches: 1. CDR3 nucleotide sequence: TGTGCCAGCAGCTTAGGACAGGGGCCCGGGGAGCTGTTTTTT. This translates into CASSLGQGPGELFF.

The chain couples TRBV7-2 to TRBJ2-5; TRBD2 might be the D (5 bases). Germline loops: CDR1 SGHTA, CDR2 FQGNSA. V dropped 1 base and J dropped 0 bases, with 9 bases sitting between them. This CDR3 has 15 residues. CDR3 region: CASSLERSHQETQYF. DNA of the CDR3: TGTGCCAGCAGCTTAGAGCGGAGCCACCAAGAGACCCAGTACTTC.

This clone occurred many times. V gene TRBV25-1 combines with J gene TRBJ1-2, with D unclear. In germline, CDR1 is MGHDK, CDR2 SYGVNS. Trimming pared 1 base from V and 8 bases from J, leaving 11 bases between. This CDR3 contains 13 residues. The DNA for the CDR3 is TGTGCCAGCAGTGAATTTGGCAGTCAAGGCTACACCTTC. Its protein is CASSEFGSQGYTF.

The V call is TRBV5-8, the J call TRBJ2-3; D remains unclear. The CDR3 is 14 residues long. V lost 6 bases, J lost 0 bases, and 11 bases lay in between. The germline gives CDR1 SGHTS, CDR2 YDEGEE. The CDR3, as DNA: TGTGCCAGCACCTCTATTTATAGCACAGATACGCAGTATTTT. Translation gives CASTSIYSTDTQYF.

This clone was recorded only once. The chain joins TRBV30 to TRBJ1-2; no firm D call. CDR3 length equals 11 residues. The germline gives CDR1 GTSNPN, CDR2 SVGIG (reference sequence). Trimming took off 7 bases at V and 4 bases at J, with 10 bases between the two ends. This CDR3 reads CAYLLLYGYTF. CDR3 bases: TGTGCCTACTTACTACTCTATGGCTACACCTTC.

V usage is TRBV4-3 and J usage is TRBJ2-3; 7 positions match TRBD2. Germline CDR1 and CDR2: LGHNA and YSLEER. V gave up 0 bases and J gave up 3 bases; unmatched junction bases: 9. CDR3 length equals 17 residues. In DNA form, the CDR3 reads TGCGCCAGCAGCCAAGAGCAGGCGGGGGTTAATACAGATACGCAGTATTTT. This encodes CASSQEQAGVNTDTQYF.

In its sample, this clone was seen once. This rearrangement joins TRBV19 to TRBJ2-3; perhaps TRBD2 as D (5 bases). The CDR3 length is 15 residues. V was pared by 3 bases and J by 2 bases, with 12 bases between. Per germline, CDR1 LNHDA and CDR2 SQIVND (reference sequence). The CDR3: CASSIWGAFTDTQYF. CDR3 DNA: TGTGCCAGTAGTATCTGGGGAGCTTTCACAGATACGCAGTATTTT.

The rearrangement uses TRBV6-2 or TRBV6-3 and TRBJ1-3; the match to TRBD1 covers 7 bases. CDR1 and CDR2 (germline): MNHEY, SVGEGT. V shed 2 bases, J shed 2 bases, and the junction held 9 bases outside the gene matches. The CDR3 has 17 amino acids. The chain's CDR3 is CASSYTGQDKPGNTIYF. The DNA of the CDR3 is TGTGCCAGCAGTTACACCGGACAGGACAAACCTGGAAACACCATATATTTT.

The rearrangement uses TRBV3-1 (or the pseudogene TRBV3-2) and TRBJ1-3, with 7 bases fitting TRBD1. The CDR3 is 15 amino acids. V was pared by 4 bases and J by 7 bases, with 10 bases of the junction left unmatched. Germline loops: CDR1 LGHDT, CDR2 YNNKEL (reference sequence). In nucleotides, the CDR3 is TGTGCCAGCAGCCGCCCCTCACAGGGGAAGAACACCATATATTTT. Its protein is CASSRPSQGKNTIYF.

This chain uses TRBV28 with TRBJ1-4; D remains unclear. The CDR3 spans 15 residues. V was trimmed by 8 bases and J by 3 bases, leaving 16 bases between them. The V gene's germline CDR1 is MDHEN and CDR2 SYDVKM. The CDR3 nucleotides read TGTGCCAGCGGTACCCGAGGAGGACCTAATGAAAAACTGTTTTTT. This codes for CASGTRGGPNEKLFF.

A remark on this clone: The sample contains more than one DNA sequence encoding this CDR3. This chain uses TRBV5-1 with TRBJ2-7, with a weak D call TRBD1 (5 bases). From germline, CDR1 is SGHRS and CDR2 YFSETQ. This CDR3 is 13 amino acids long. The V end lost 0 bases, the J end lost 1 base, and 5 bases lay between the germline ends. CDR3 DNA: TGCGCCAGCAGCTTGGGACAGTCCTACGAGCAGTACTTC. Translation gives CASSLGQSYEQYF.

This chain joins TRBV15 and TRBJ1-4; D is undetermined. Trimming took 1 base from V and 8 from J, leaving 11 bases between them. The CDR3 is 14 residues long. Germline-derived CDR1 and CDR2 are LNHNV and YYDKDF (reference sequence). The CDR3 nucleotides read TGTGCCACCAGCAGAGTCGGAGTTGCCGAAAAACTGTTTTTT. This translates into CATSRVGVAEKLFF.